A single sample gave rise to the 25 T cell receptor beta chains below, sequenced in a study of blood T cell dynamics during melanoma immunotherapy. Profiled with immunoSEQ multiplex PCR; TCRdb holds only in-frame clones, not every one. Of thousands of clones listed, approximately 80% were seen once; the top ten hold more than 35%. This sample's time point: pre-treatment baseline. This specimen was blood, taken from a patient treated with checkpoint blockade. These receptors originate from a human donor with melanoma. Some clones in this sample may be carry-over from other donors' samples.

The V gene is TRBV6-5, the J gene TRBJ1-2; D may be TRBD1 (5 bases). With 6 bases removed from V and 4 bases from J, the gap between germline ends came to 12 bases. The V gene's germline CDR1 is MNHEY and CDR2 SVGAGI. CDR3 length: 13 residues. CDR3: CASSSGLLYGYTF. The CDR3 DNA reads as TGTGCCAGCAGCTCGGGACTCCTCTATGGCTACACCTTC.

V usage is TRBV6-9 and J usage is TRBJ1-6, with D maybe TRBD1 (5 bases). V was trimmed by 6 bases and J by 0 bases, leaving 18 bases between them. This CDR3 is built from 18 residues. Germline loops: CDR1 MNHGY, CDR2 SVAAGI. CDR3 DNA sequence: TGTGCCAGCAGCGGACAAGTCGGGGCGAGCTCCTATAATTCACCCCTCCACTTT. Translating gives CASSGQVGASSYNSPLHF.

This chain connects TRBV2 to TRBJ2-5, with 16 bases lining up with TRBD2. This CDR3 spans 16 amino acids. The germline V gene has CDR1 SNHLY and CDR2 FYNNEI. J lost 2 bases, V lost 5 bases, and 2 bases had no gene match. The CDR3 spells CASSPGLAGGQETQYF. The CDR3 DNA sequence: TGTGCCAGCAGTCCGGGACTAGCGGGGGGGCAAGAGACCCAGTACTTC.

The CDR3 DNA follows: TGTGCCAGCAGTTCACCCGGGACCGATTATTCCTACGAGCAGTACTTC. Its protein is CASSSPGTDYSYEQYF. This sequence joins TRBV2 and TRBJ2-7; D might be TRBD1 or TRBD2, each matching 5 bases. Germline V lookup: CDR1 SNHLY, CDR2 FYNNEI. Deletions cut 5 bases from V and 1 base from J, with 18 bases between. The CDR3 sequence is 16 residues long. Supplemented by reference TRBV2 and TRBJ2-7, the full variable domain reads EPEVTQTPSHQVTQMGQEVILRCVPISNHLYFYWYRQILGQKVEFLVSFYNNEISEKSEIFDDQFSVERPDGSNFTLKIRSTKLEDSAMYFCASSSPGTDYSYEQYFGPGTRLTVT.

The V gene is TRBV6-1, the J gene TRBJ1-5; a weak D match, TRBD1 (5 bases). Germline V gene data show CDR1 as MNHNS and CDR2 as SASEGT. V was shortened by 3 bases and J by 0 bases, with 15 bases between the two germline ends. CDR3 length: 17 amino acids. CDR3 residues: CASSDGRGISSNQPQHF. CDR3 sequence (DNA): TGTGCCAGCAGTGACGGACGGGGCATAAGTAGCAATCAGCCCCAGCATTTT.

This clone was seen a few times. This rearrangement joins TRBV4-1 to TRBJ1-3; D unclear. The germline V and J ends were trimmed by 0 bases and 0 bases, with 6 bases remaining between them. CDR3 length: 15 residues. Germline CDR1 reads MGHRA; CDR2 reads YSYEKL. Here the CDR3 DNA reads TGCGCCAGCAGCCAAGAACCCACCTCTGGAAACACCATATATTTT. Protein: CASSQEPTSGNTIYF.

This clone was observed a few times. The rearrangement joins TRBV5-1 to TRBJ1-5; D may be TRBD1 (6 bases). Trimming took 0 bases from V and 9 from J, leaving 10 bases between them. The CDR3 length is 13 residues. Germline lookup yields CDR1 SGHRS and CDR2 YFSETQ. CDR3 DNA sequence: TGCGCCAGCAGCTTGGGGCAGGGGTCGCCCCAGCATTTT. Amino acid sequence: CASSLGQGSPQHF.

This clone was counted only a few times. The rearrangement uses TRBV11-3 and TRBJ2-7; D is tentatively TRBD1 or TRBD2 (5 bases each). The CDR3 length is 13 residues. Germline V CDR1 and CDR2: SGHNT, YENEEA. The V end was cut by 6 bases, the J end by 4 bases, with 13 bases between. In DNA, the CDR3 is TGTGCCAGCAGTTCCGGGACCGCGTACGAGCAGTACTTC. It codes for CASSSGTAYEQYF.

V is TRBV18 and J is TRBJ2-3, with no clear D. Germline lookup yields CDR1 KGHSH and CDR2 LQKENI. V was cut by 3 bases and J by 4 bases, with 5 bases left in between. The CDR3 has 12 residues. The CDR3 DNA reads as TGTGCCAGCTCACCCTTCCCAGATACGCAGTATTTT. Translation gives CASSPFPDTQYF.

CDR3 DNA sequence: TGTGCCAGCAGTTCATCTCCGGGAGTGTCCTACGAGCAGTACTTC. It codes for CASSSSPGVSYEQYF. The chain couples TRBV28 to TRBJ2-7; perhaps TRBD2 as D (6 bases). CDR3 size: 15 residues. V was trimmed by 4 bases and J by 1 base, leaving 14 bases between them. CDR1 and CDR2 (germline): MDHEN, SYDVKM.

The chain has TRBV2 and TRBJ1-5, with 8 bases identical to TRBD1. Unmatched junction bases numbered 8, after V lost 9 bases and J lost 4 bases. The germline gives CDR1 SNHLY, CDR2 FYNNEI. The CDR3 contains 14 residues. The CDR3 sequence is CASQPGGLNQPQHF. CDR3 coding DNA: TGTGCCAGTCAGCCAGGGGGCCTTAATCAGCCCCAGCATTTT.

The chain recombines TRBV5-1 with TRBJ1-6, with 9 bases aligning to TRBD1. CDR3 length equals 16 residues. Germline V gene lookup returns CDR1 SGHRS and CDR2 YFSETQ. The junction had 8 bases not matched to a gene; V was cut back by 4 bases and J by 6 bases. CDR3 bases: TGCGCCAGCAGCGGATCACAGGGGGCCTTTAATTCACCCCTCCACTTT. Protein: CASSGSQGAFNSPLHF.

The chain recombines TRBV30 with TRBJ1-2; D remains unclear. V was pared by 3 bases and J by 2 bases, with 10 bases between. Germline CDR1 and CDR2: GTSNPN and SVGIG (reference sequence). This CDR3 contains 13 residues. As DNA, the CDR3 is TGTGCCTGGAGATCCTTGCTGAACTATGGCTACACCTTC. Translated: CAWRSLLNYGYTF.

This clone was detected only once. The J gene is TRBJ2-2, the V gene TRBV11-1; 8 bases fit TRBD2. CDR3 size: 14 residues. Trimming took 6 bases from V and 0 from J; bases not matched to a gene: 0. CDR1 SGHAT and CDR2 FQDESV come from the germline V gene (reference sequence). Written as DNA, the CDR3 is TGTGCCAGCAGAGCGGGGGCGAACACCGGGGAGCTGTTTTTT. Translation gives CASRAGANTGELFF.

The genes are TRBV2 and TRBJ1-5; the D gene is possibly TRBD1 (5 bases). The length of the CDR3 is 15 residues. The germline V and J ends were trimmed by 7 bases and 5 bases, with 18 bases remaining between them. Germline V gene lookup returns CDR1 SNHLY and CDR2 FYNNEI. CDR3 residues: CASTVLQGGDQPQHF. CDR3 sequence (DNA): TGTGCCAGCACTGTCCTTCAGGGAGGGGATCAGCCCCAGCATTTT.

The CDR3 reads CASRFSGRAPGELFF. The CDR3 DNA reads TGTGCCAGCAGATTTAGCGGGAGGGCCCCCGGGGAGCTGTTTTTT. This chain links TRBV6-1 with TRBJ2-2; 11 bases are a match to TRBD2. V was pared by 6 bases and J by 6 bases, with 6 bases of the junction left unmatched. The germline V gene has CDR1 MNHNS and CDR2 SASEGT. This CDR3 contains 15 residues.

The chain uses TRBV19 and TRBJ2-1; D may be TRBD2 (5 bases). The CDR3 contains 13 residues. V gave up 3 bases and J gave up 7 bases, with 10 bases separating them. The germline V gene has CDR1 LNHDA and CDR2 SQIVND (reference sequence). The CDR3 DNA is TGTGCCAGTAGTATCCGGCCGGGGAATGAGCAGTTCTTC. Translation: CASSIRPGNEQFF.

The CDR3 region has the DNA TGTGCCAGCAGGAGGAGTGGCAATCAGCCCCAGCATTTT. This codes for CASRRSGNQPQHF. The chain uses TRBV6-1 and TRBJ1-5; D gene unclear. Germline values: CDR1 MNHNS, CDR2 SASEGT. Trimming pared 6 bases from V and 2 bases from J, leaving 8 bases between. The CDR3 totals 13 residues.

This clone has a handful of counts. The chain links TRBV27 to TRBJ2-7, with no clear D. CDR1 and CDR2 (germline): MNHEY, SMNVEV (reference sequence). CDR3 length: 14 residues. V was pared by 5 bases and J by 4 bases, with 15 bases between. CDR3: CASSGRPGEYEQYF. CDR3 bases: TGTGCCAGCAGTGGGCGGCCGGGCGAGTACGAGCAGTACTTC.

The chain joins TRBV28 to TRBJ2-1, with a tentative D call TRBD2 (5 bases). The germline gives CDR1 MDHEN, CDR2 SYDVKM. V lost 5 bases, J lost 1 base, and 18 bases lay in between. The CDR3 runs 17 residues. The CDR3 DNA is TGTGCCAGCAGTCCCACCCGGACTCTCGCTTCCTACAATGAGCAGTTCTTC. Amino acid sequence: CASSPTRTLASYNEQFF.

The chain joins TRBV6-1 to TRBJ2-2; 11 bases match TRBD2. The CDR3 is made up of 18 amino acids. V shed 4 bases, J shed 2 bases, and the junction held 9 bases outside the gene matches. Looked up from germline, CDR1 is MNHNS and CDR2 is SASEGT. The CDR3 protein is CASSGTSGGTFNTGELFF. The CDR3 region has the DNA TGTGCCAGCAGTGGAACTAGCGGGGGAACCTTTAACACCGGGGAGCTGTTTTTT.

The J gene is TRBJ1-6, the V gene TRBV10-3; D perhaps matches TRBD1 (5 bases). Between the trimmed V and J ends, which lost 6 bases and 8 bases, there was a span of 17 bases. This CDR3 is built from 15 residues. CDR1 ENHRY and CDR2 SYGVKD come from the germline V gene. The CDR3 loop reads CAIRAGGTQDSPLHF. The DNA for the CDR3 is TGTGCCATCAGGGCAGGAGGGACCCAGGATTCACCCCTCCACTTT.

CDR3: CASSPAPSTEAFF. CDR3 bases: TGTGCCAGCAGTCCTGCCCCGAGCACTGAAGCTTTCTTT. The chain uses TRBV6-9 and TRBJ1-1; D not resolved. Trimming removed 5 bases at V and 4 bases at J, with 11 bases between. Per germline, CDR1 MNHGY and CDR2 SVAAGI. CDR3 length equals 13 residues.

This clone showed up just a few times. The chain uses TRBV7-8 and TRBJ1-2, with D possibly TRBD1 on 6 matching bases. CDR3 length: 15 amino acids. Trimming stripped 2 bases from V and 4 bases from J, with 14 bases between. The V gene's germline CDR1 is SGHVS and CDR2 FQNEAQ. CDR3 coding DNA: TGTGCCAGCAGCTTACATCGACAGGCCTCCTATGGCTACACCTTC. Its protein product is CASSLHRQASYGYTF.

This clone was seen a handful of times. This chain uses TRBV4-1 with TRBJ2-2; 7 nucleotides line up with TRBD1. V dropped 4 bases and J dropped 4; count of bases not matched to a gene: 9. CDR3 length: 16 amino acids. Germline loops: CDR1 MGHRA, CDR2 YSYEKL. CDR3 bases: TGCGCCAGCAGCCGCGACAGGGCGGAGATCACCGGGGAGCTGTTTTTT. As protein: CASSRDRAEITGELFF.